The text below deals with one TCR beta chain. Sequenced by immunoSEQ multiplex PCR; TCRdb stores in-frame clones only, minus some. The top ten clones hold over 11% of a sample with some 18,000 clones, 80% to 90% of them seen once. The germline V gene encodes CDR1 MNHNS and CDR2 SASEGT. Trimming stripped 2 bases from V and 5 bases from J, with 12 bases between. The CDR3 is 14 residues long. The sample belongs to a study of somatic mutations in cytotoxic T cells in rheumatoid arthritis. This clonotype originated in an adult with rheumatoid arthritis. The sequenced material came from CD8+ T cells sorted from blood. The V call is TRBV6-1, the J call TRBJ1-2, with D maybe TRBD1 (6 bases). CDR3 sequence reads: CASSEQGTYYGYTF. The CDR3 DNA reads TGTGCCAGCAGTGAACAGGGGACATATTATGGCTACACCTTC.